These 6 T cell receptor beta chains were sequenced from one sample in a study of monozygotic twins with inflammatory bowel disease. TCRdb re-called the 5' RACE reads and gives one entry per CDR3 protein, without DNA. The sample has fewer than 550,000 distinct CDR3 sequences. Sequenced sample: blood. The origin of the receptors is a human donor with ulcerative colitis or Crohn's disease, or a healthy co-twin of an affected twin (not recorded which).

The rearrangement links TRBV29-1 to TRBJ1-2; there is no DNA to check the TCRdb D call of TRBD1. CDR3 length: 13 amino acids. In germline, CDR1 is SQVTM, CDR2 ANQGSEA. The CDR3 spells CTIGSGGAEGYTF.

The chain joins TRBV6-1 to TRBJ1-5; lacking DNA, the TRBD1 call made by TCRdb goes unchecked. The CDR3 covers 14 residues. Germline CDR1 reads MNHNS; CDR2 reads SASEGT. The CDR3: CASSAMTGAQPQHF.

The CDR3 loop reads CAWSLWEQNNEQFF. The chain links TRBV30 to TRBJ2-1. Germline values: CDR1 GTSNPN, CDR2 SVGIG (reference sequence). The CDR3 contains 14 residues.

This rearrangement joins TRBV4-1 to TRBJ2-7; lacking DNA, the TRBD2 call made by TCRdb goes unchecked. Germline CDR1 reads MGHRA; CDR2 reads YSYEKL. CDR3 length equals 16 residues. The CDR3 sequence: CASSQEGPSRTYEQYF.

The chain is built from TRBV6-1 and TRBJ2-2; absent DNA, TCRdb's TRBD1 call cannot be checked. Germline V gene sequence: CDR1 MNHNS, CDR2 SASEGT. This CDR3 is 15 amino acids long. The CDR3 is CATQPGKTNTGELFF.

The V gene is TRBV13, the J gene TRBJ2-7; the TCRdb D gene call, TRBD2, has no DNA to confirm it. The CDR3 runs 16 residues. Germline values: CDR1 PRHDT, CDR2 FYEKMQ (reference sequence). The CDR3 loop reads CASSLGTSGSSYEQYF.